A selection of T cell receptor beta chains follows, all from one sample in a study of blood T cell repertoires in COVID-19. Here immunoSEQ multiplex PCR was the method, and the copy in TCRdb shows in-frame clones only, minus some. The sample has approximately 140,000 clones; approximately 88% are singletons. Material: peripheral blood. These receptors all stem from a man aged 60 to 75 with active or convalescent COVID-19. Both conserved end residues are trimmed from each CDR3.

V	J	CDR3
TRBV2	TRBJ1-4	ASTKVGQGEEKLF
TRBV6-2/TRBV6-3	TRBJ2-1	ASSFARRARTYNEQF
TRBV11-2	TRBJ2-1	ASSFLAAYNEQF
TRBV2	TRBJ1-4	ASSEGHEKLF
TRBV10-3	TRBJ2-7	AISPSAGPFYEQY
TRBV2	TRBJ1-4	ASSGPGGRGEKLF
TRBV21-1	TRBJ2-3	ASSKATVGNTDTQY
TRBV5-1	TRBJ2-7	ASSSTFSGEQY
TRBV6-5	TRBJ1-4	ASRDRGLANEKLF
TRBV5-1	TRBJ2-7	ASSLGGFGYEQY
TRBV6-5	TRBJ2-6	ASSYVVSGANVLT
TRBV29-1	TRBJ1-4	SALQGPNEKLF